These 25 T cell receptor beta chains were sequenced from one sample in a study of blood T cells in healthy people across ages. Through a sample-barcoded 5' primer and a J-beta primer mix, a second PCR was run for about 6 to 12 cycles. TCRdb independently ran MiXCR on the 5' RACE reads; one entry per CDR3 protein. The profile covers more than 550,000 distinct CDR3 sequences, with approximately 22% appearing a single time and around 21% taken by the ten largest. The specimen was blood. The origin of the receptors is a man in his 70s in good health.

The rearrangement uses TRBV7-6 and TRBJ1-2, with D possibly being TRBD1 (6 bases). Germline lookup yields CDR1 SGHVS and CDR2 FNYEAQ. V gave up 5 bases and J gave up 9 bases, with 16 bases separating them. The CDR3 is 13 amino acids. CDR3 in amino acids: CASSALQGNRYTF. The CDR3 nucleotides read TGTGCCAGCAGCGCTCTCCAGGGGAATCGCTACACCTTC. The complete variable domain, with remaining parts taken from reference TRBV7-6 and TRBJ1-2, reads GAGVSQSPRYKVTKRGQDVALRCDPISGHVSLYWYRQALGQGPEFLTYFNYEAQQDKSGLPNDRFSAERPEGSISTLTIQRTEQRDSAMYRCASSALQGNRYTFGSGTRLTVV.

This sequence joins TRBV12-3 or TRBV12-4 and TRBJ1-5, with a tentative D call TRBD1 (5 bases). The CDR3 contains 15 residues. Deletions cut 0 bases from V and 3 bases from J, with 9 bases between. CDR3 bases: TGTGCCAGCAGTTTAGCGACAGTAGACAATCAGCCCCAGCATTTT. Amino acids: CASSLATVDNQPQHF.

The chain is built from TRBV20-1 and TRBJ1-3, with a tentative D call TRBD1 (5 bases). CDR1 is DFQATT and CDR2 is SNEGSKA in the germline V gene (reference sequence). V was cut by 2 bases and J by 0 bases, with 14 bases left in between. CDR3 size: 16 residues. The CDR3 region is CSARPTRTRSGNTIYF. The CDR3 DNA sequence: TGCAGTGCTAGACCCACTAGGACACGCTCTGGAAACACCATATATTTT.

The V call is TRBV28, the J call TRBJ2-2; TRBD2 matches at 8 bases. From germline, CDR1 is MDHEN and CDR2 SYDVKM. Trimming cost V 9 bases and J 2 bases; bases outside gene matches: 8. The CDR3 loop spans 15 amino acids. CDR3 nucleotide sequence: TGTGCCAGTACCACTAGCGGAGCCAACACCGGGGAGCTGTTTTTT. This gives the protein CASTTSGANTGELFF.

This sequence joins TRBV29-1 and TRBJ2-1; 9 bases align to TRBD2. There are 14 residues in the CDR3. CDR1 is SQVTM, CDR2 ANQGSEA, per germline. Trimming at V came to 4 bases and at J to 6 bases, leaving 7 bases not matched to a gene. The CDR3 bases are TGCAGCGTTGGCCCGACTAGCGGAACCAATGAGCAGTTCTTC. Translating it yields CSVGPTSGTNEQFF.

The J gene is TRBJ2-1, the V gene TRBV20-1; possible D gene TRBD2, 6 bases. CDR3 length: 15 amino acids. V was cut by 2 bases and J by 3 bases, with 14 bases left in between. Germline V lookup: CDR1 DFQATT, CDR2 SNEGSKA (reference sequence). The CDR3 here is CSARPPGLYYNEQFF. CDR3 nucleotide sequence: TGCAGTGCTAGACCACCGGGACTCTACTACAATGAGCAGTTCTTC.

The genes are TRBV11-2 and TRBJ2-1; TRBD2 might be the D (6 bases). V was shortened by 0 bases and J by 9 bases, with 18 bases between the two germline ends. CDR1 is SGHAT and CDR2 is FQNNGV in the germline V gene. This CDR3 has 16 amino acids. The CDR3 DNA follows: TGTGCCAGCAGCTTAGAAATCTTTTGGGGGGACGGTGAGCAGTTCTTC. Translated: CASSLEIFWGDGEQFF.

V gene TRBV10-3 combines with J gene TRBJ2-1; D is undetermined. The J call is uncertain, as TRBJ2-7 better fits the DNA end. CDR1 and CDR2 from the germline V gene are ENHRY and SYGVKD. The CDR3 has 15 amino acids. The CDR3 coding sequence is TGTGCCATCAGTTCGGCCCGTCCGGCCTCCTACGAGCAGTACTTC. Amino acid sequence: CAISSARPASYEQYF.

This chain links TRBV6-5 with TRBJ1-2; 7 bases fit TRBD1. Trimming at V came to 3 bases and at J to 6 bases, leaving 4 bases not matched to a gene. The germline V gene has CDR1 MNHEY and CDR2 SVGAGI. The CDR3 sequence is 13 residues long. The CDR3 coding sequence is TGTGCCAGCAGTTATTACAGGGGTAATGGCTACACCTTC. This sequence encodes CASSYYRGNGYTF.

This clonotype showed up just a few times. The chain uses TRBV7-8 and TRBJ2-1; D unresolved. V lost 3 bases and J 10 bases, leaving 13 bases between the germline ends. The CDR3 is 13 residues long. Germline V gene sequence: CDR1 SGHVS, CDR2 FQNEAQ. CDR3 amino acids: CASSFRQTQEQFF. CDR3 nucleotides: TGTGCCAGCAGCTTTCGTCAAACCCAGGAGCAGTTCTTC.

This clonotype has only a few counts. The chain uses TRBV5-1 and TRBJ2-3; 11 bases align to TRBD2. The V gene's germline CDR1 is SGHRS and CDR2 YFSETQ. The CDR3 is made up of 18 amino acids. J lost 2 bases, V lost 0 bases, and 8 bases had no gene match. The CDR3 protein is CASSLVLAGGGLTDTQYF. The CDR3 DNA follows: TGCGCCAGCAGCTTGGTTTTAGCGGGGGGGGGCCTCACAGATACGCAGTATTTT.

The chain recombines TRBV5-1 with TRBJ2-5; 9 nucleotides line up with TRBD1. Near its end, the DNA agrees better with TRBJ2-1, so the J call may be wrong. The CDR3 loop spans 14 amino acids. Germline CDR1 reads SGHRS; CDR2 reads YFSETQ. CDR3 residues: CASSLRTGETEQFF. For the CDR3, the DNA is TGCGCCAGCAGCTTGAGGACAGGGGAGACTGAGCAGTTCTTC.

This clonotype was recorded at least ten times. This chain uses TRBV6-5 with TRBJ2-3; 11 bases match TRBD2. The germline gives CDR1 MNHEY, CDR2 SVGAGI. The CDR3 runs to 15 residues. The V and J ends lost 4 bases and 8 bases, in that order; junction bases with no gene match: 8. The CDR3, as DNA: TGTGCCAGCAGTTCGGGGACTAGCGGCGGCGGTACGCAGTATTTT. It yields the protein CASSSGTSGGGTQYF.

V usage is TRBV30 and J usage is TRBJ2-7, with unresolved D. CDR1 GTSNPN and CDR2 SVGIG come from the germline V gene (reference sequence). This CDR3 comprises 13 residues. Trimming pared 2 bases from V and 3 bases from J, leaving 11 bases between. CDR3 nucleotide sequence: TGTGCCTGGAGTCCCGGTTGGGACTACGAGCAGTACGTC. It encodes CAWSPGWDYEQYV.

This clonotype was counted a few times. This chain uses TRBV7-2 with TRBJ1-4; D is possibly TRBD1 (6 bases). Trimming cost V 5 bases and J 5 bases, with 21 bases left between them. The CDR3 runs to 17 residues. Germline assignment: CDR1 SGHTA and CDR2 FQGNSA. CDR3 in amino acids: CASSRPYGGPINEKLFF. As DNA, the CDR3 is TGTGCCAGCAGCCGCCCGTATGGGGGGCCTATCAATGAAAAACTGTTTTTT.

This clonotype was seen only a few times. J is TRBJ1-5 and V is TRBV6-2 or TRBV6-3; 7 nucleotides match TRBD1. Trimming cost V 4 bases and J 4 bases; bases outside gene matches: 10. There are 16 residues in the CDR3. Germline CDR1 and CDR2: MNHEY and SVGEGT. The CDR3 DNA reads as TGTGCCAGCAGTTCTGGGCCGGGACAGAATAATCAGCCCCAGCATTTT. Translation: CASSSGPGQNNQPQHF.

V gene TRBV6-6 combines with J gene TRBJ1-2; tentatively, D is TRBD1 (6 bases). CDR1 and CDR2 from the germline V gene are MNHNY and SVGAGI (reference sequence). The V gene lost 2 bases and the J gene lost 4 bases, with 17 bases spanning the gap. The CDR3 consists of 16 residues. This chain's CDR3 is CASSYGGQQGGYGYTF. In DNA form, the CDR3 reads TGTGCCAGCAGTTACGGAGGACAGCAAGGGGGCTATGGCTACACCTTC.

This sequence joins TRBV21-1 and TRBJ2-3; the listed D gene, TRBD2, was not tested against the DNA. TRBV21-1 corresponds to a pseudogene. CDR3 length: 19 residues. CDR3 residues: CASSNPSGERGTGTDTQYF. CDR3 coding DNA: TGTGCCAGCAGCAACCCTTCTGGGGAGCGGGGGACCGGCACAGATACGCAGTATTTT.

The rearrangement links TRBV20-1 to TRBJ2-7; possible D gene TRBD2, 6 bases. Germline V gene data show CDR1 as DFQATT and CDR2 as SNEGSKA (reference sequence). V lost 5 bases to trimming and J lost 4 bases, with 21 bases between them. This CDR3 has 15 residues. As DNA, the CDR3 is TGCAGTGCTCCGCCTTTGAGATGGGGGACTTACGAGCAGTACTTC. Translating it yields CSAPPLRWGTYEQYF.

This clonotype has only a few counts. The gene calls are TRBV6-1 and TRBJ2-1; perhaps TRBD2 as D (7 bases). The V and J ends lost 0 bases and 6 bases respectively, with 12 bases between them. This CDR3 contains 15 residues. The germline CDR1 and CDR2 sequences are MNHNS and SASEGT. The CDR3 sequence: CASSEAGRGGNEQFF. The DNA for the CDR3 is TGTGCCAGCAGTGAAGCGGGGAGGGGGGGCAATGAGCAGTTCTTC.

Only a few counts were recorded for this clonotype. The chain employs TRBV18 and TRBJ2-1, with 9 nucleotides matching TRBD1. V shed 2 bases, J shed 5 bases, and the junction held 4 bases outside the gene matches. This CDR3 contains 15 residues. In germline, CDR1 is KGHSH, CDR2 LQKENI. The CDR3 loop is CASSPRQGVNNEQFF. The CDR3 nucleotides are TGTGCCAGCTCACCAAGACAGGGGGTCAACAATGAGCAGTTCTTC.

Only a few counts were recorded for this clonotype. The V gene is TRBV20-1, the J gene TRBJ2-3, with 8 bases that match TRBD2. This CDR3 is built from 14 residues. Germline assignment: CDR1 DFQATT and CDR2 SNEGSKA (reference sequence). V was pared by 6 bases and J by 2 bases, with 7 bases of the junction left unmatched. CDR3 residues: CSAQLAAVTDTQYF. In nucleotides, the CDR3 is TGCAGTGCGCAACTAGCGGCAGTCACAGATACGCAGTATTTT.

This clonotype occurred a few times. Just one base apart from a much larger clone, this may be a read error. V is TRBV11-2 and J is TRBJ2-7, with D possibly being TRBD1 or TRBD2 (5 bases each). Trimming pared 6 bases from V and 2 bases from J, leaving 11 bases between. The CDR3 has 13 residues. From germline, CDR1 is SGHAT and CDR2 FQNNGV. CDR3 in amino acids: CASSWDGPYEQYF. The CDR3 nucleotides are TGTGCCAGCAGTTGGGACGGGCCCTACGAGCAGTACTTC.

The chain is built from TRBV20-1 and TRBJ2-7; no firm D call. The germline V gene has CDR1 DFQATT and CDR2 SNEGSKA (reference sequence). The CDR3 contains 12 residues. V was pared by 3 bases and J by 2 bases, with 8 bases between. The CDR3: CSASIQTYEQYF. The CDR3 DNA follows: TGCAGTGCTAGCATACAGACCTACGAGCAGTACTTC.

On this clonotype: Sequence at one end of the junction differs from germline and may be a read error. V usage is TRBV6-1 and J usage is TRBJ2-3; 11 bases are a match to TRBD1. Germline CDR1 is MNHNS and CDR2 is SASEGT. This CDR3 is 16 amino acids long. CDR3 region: CASSEWTGGRTDAQYF. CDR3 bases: TGTGCCAGCAGTGAATGGACAGGGGGCCGGACAGATGCGCAGTATTTT.